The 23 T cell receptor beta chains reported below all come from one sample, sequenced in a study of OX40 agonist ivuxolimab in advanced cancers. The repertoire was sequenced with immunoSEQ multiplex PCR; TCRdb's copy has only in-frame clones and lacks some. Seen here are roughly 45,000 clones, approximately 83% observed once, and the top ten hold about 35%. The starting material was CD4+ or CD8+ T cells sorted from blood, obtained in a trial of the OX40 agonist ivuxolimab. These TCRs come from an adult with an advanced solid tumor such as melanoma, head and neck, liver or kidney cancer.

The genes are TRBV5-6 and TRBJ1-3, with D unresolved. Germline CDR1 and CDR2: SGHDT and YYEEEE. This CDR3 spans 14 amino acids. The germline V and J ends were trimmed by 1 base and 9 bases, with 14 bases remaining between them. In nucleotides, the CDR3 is TGTGCCAGCAGCTTGTCTAACCGCCGGAGCACCATATATTTT. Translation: CASSLSNRRSTIYF.

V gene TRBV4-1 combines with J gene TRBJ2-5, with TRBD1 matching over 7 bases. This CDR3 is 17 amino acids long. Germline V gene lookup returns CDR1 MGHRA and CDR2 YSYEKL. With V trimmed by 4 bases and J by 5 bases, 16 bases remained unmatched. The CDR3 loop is CASSRAPLEQGQETQYF. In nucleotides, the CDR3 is TGCGCCAGCAGCCGAGCCCCCCTCGAACAGGGGCAGGAGACCCAGTACTTC.

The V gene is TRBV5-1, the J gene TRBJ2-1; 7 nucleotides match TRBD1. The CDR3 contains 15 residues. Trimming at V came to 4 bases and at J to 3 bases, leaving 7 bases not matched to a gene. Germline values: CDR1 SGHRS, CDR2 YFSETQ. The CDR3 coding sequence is TGCGCCAGCAGCCAAGAGGGACAGCTCTACAATGAGCAGTTCTTC. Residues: CASSQEGQLYNEQFF.

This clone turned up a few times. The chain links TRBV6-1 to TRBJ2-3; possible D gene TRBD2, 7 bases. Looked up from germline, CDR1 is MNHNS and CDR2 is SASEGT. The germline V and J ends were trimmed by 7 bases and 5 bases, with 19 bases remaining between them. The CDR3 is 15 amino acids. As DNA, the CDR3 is TGTGCCAGCAACCTATTAGGGGGGGTTAGAGATACGCAGTATTTT. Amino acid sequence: CASNLLGGVRDTQYF.

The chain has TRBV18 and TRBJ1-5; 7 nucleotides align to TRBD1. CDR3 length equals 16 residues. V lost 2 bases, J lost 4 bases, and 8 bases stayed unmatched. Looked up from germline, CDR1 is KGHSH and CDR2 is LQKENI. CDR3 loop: CASSPFEGALNQPQHF. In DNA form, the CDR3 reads TGTGCCAGCTCACCATTCGAGGGGGCCCTAAATCAGCCCCAGCATTTT.

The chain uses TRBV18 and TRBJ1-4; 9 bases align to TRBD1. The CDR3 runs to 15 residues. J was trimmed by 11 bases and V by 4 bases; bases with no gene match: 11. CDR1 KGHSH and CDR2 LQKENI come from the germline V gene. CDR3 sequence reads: CASSQTGTGMGKLFF. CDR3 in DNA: TGTGCCAGCTCACAAACCGGGACAGGGATGGGCAAACTGTTTTTT.

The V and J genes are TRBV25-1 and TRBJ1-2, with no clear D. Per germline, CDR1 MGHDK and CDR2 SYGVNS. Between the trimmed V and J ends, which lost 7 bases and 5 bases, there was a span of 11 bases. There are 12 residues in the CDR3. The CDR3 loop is CASNSQTYGYTF. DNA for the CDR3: TGTGCCAGCAACTCACAAACTTATGGCTACACCTTC.

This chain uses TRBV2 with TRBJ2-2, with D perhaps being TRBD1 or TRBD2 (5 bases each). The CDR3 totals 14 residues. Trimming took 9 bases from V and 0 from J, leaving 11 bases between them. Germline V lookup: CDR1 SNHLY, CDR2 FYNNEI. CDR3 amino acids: CARGERANTGELFF. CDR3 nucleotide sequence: TGTGCCAGAGGGGAGAGGGCGAACACCGGGGAGCTGTTTTTT.

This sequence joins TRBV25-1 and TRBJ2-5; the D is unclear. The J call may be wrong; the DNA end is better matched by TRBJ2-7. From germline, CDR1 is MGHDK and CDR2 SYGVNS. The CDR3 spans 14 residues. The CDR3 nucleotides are TGTGCCAGCAGCAATGCGGACGGAGCCTACGAGCAGTACTTC. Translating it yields CASSNADGAYEQYF.

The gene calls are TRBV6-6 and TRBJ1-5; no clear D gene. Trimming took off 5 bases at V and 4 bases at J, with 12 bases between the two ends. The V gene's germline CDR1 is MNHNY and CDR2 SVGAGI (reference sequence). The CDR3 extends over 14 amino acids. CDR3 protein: CASSRGGTNQPQHF. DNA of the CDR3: TGTGCCAGCAGTAGAGGAGGTACGAATCAGCCCCAGCATTTT.

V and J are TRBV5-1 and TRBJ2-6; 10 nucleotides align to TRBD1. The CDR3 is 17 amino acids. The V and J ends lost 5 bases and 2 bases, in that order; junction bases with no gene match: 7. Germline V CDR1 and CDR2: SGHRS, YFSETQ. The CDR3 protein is CASREGQGSTGANVLTF. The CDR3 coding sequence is TGCGCCAGCAGGGAGGGACAGGGGAGCACTGGGGCCAACGTCCTGACTTTC.

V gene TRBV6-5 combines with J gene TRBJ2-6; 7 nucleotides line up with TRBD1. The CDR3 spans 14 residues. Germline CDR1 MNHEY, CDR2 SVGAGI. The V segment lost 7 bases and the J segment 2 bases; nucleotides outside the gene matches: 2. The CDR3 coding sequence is TGTGCCAGCAAGGGACAGCCTGGGGCCAACGTCCTGACTTTC. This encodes CASKGQPGANVLTF.

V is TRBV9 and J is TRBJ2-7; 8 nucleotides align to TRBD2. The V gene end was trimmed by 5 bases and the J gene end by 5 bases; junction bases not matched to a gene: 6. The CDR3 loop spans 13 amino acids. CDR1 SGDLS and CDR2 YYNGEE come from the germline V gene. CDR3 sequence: CASSNSGTNEQYF. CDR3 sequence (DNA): TGTGCCAGCAGTAATAGCGGGACTAACGAGCAGTACTTC.

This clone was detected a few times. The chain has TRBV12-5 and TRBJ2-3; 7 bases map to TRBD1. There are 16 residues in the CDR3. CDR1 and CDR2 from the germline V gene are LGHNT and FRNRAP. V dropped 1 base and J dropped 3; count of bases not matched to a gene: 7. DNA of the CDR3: TGTGCTAGTGGTTTGGGGACAGGTTATTTTACAGATACGCAGTATTTT. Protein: CASGLGTGYFTDTQYF.

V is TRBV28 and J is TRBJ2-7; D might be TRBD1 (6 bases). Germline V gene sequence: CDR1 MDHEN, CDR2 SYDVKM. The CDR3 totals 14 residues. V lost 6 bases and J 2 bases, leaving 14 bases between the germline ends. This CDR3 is CASRRNRDPYEQYF. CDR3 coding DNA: TGTGCCAGCAGAAGAAACAGGGACCCCTACGAGCAGTACTTC.

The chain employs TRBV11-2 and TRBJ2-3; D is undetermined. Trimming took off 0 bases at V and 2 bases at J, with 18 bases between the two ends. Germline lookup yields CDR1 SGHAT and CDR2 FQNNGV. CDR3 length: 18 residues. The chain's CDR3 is CASSLDPAQETFTDTQYF. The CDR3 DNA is TGTGCCAGCAGCTTAGATCCGGCACAAGAGACCTTCACAGATACGCAGTATTTT.

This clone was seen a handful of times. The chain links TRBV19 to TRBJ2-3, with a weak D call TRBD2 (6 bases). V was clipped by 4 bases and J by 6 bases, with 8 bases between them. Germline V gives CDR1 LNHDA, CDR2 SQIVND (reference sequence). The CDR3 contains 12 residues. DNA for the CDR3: TGTGCCAGTAGTAAGCGGGCGGATACGCAGTATTTT. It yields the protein CASSKRADTQYF.

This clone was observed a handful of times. The CDR3 bases are TGTGCCAGCTCACCAATGAGCAGCACAGATACGCAGTATTTT. Protein: CASSPMSSTDTQYF. The gene calls are TRBV18 and TRBJ2-3; no clear D gene. Germline CDR1 KGHSH, CDR2 LQKENI. V shed 2 bases and J shed 0 bases, with 6 bases lying between them. The CDR3 has 14 amino acids.

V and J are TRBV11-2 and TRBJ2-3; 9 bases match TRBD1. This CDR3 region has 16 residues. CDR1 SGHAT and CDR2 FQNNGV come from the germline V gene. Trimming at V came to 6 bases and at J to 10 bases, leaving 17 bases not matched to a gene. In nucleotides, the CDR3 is TGTGCCAGCAGTCGTCCGGGACAGGGCCTCGGTAGCTCGCAGTATTTT. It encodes CASSRPGQGLGSSQYF.

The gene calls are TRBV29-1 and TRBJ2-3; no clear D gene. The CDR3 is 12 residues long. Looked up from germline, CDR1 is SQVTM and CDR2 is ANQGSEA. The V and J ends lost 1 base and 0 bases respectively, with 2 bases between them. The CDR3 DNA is TGCAGCGTTGAAGTTAGCACAGATACGCAGTATTTT. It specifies CSVEVSTDTQYF.

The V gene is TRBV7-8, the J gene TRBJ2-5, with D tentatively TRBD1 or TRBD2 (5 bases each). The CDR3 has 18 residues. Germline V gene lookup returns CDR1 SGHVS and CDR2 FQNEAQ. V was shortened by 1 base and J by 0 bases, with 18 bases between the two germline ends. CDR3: CASSLVYGRGAYQETQYF. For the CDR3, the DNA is TGTGCCAGCAGCTTAGTTTACGGAAGAGGGGCGTACCAAGAGACCCAGTACTTC.

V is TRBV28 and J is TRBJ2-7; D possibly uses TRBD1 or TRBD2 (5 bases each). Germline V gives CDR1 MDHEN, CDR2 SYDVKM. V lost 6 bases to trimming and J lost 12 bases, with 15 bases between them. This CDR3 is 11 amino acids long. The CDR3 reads CASRLGTDGYF. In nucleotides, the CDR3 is TGTGCCAGCAGACTCGGGACGGATGGGTACTTC. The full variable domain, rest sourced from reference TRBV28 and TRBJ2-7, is DVKVTQSSRYLVKRTGEKVFLECVQDMDHENMFWYRQDPGLGLRLIYFSYDVKMKEKGDIPEGYSVSREKKERFSLILESASTNQTSMYLCASRLGTDGYFGPGTRLTVT.

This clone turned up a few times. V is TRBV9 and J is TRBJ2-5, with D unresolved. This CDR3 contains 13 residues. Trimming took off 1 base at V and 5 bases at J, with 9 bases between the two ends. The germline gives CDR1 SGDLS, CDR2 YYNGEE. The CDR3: CASSVSSPETQYF. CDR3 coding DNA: TGTGCCAGCAGCGTATCAAGTCCGGAGACCCAGTACTTC.